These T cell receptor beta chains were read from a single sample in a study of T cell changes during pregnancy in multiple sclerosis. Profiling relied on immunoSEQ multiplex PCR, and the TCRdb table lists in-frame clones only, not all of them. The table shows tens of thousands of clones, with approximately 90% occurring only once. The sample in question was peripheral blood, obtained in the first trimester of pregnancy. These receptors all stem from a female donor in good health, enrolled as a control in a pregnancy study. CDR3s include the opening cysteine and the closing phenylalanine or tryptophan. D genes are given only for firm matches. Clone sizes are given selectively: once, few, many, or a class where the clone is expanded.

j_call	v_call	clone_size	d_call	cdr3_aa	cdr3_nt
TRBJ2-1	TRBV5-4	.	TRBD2	CASSESGTRGANEQFF	TGTGCCAGCAGCGAGTCCGGGACTAGGGGGGCCAATGAGCAGTTCTTC
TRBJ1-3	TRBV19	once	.	CASSISHSGNTIYF	TGTGCCAGTAGTATTTCCCACTCTGGAAACACCATATATTTT
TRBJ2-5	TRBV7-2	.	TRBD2	CASSPGTSRRETQYF	TGTGCCAGCAGCCCGGGGACTAGCAGGCGGGAGACCCAGTACTTC
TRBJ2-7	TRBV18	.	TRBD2	CASSSLTSGSLNEQYF	TGTGCCAGCTCATCTTTGACTAGCGGGAGCCTGAACGAGCAGTACTTC
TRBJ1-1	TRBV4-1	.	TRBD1	CASSHGQGAVWANTEAFF	TGCGCCAGCAGCCACGGACAGGGGGCGGTATGGGCGAACACTGAAGCTTTCTTT
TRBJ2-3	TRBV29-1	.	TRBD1	CSVRTGGDTQYF	TGCAGCGTCCGGACAGGGGGAGATACGCAGTATTTT
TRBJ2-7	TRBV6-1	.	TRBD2	CASRERGSYEQYF	TGTGCCAGCAGAGAGCGGGGTTCCTACGAGCAGTACTTC
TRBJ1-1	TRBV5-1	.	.	CASSWEVNTEAFF	TGCGCCAGCAGCTGGGAGGTTAACACTGAAGCTTTCTTT
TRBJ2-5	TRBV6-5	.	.	CASSYGAGLETQYF	TGTGCCAGCAGTTACGGGGCGGGGTTAGAGACCCAGTACTTC
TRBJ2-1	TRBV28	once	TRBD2	CASRVLAGSYNEQFF	TGTGCCAGCAGAGTCCTAGCGGGGTCCTACAATGAGCAGTTCTTC
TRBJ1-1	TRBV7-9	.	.	CASSLYSVNTEAFF	TGTGCCAGCAGCTTGTATTCAGTGAACACTGAAGCTTTCTTT
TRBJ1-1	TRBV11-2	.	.	CASSLAVTGGAFF	TGTGCCAGCAGCTTAGCCGTCACCGGTGGAGCTTTCTTT
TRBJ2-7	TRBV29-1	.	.	CSGSTGSPYEQYF	TGCAGCGGATCCACCGGTTCCCCCTACGAGCAGTACTTC
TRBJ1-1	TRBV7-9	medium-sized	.	CASSLGYEVDEAFF	TGTGCCAGCAGCTTAGGGTATGAGGTTGATGAAGCTTTCTTT
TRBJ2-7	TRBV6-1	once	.	CASSGEPAYEQYF	TGTGCCAGCAGTGGGGAGCCAGCCTACGAGCAGTACTTC
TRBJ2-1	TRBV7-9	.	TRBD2	CASSPLAGGYNEQFF	TGTGCCAGCAGCCCGCTAGCGGGAGGGTACAATGAGCAGTTCTTC
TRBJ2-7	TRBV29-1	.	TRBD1	CSVDAGTGTYEQYF	TGCAGCGTTGATGCGGGGACAGGGACCTACGAGCAGTACTTC
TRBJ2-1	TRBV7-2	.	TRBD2	CASSPTSGDYNEQFF	TGTGCCAGCAGCCCGACTAGCGGGGACTACAATGAGCAGTTCTTC
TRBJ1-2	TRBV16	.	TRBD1	CASSQSRGRDDGYTF	TGTGCCAGCAGCCAATCGAGGGGGCGAGATGATGGCTACACCTTC
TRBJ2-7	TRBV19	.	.	CASSIGKGDGQYF	TGTGCCAGTAGTATAGGGAAGGGAGACGGGCAGTACTTC
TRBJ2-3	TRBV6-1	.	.	CASVELYTQYF	TGTGCCAGCGTTGAGTTATATACGCAGTATTTT
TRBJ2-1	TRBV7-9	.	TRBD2	CASSPGTSGPTNNEQFF	TGTGCCAGCAGCCCTGGGACTAGCGGACCCACGAACAATGAGCAGTTCTTC
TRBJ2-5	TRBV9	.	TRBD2	CASSAAGLAGGETQYF	TGTGCCAGCAGCGCGGCGGGTCTAGCGGGAGGAGAGACCCAGTACTTC
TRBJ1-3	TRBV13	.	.	CASSLRQASSGNTIYF	TGTGCCAGCAGCTTACGGCAGGCCAGCTCTGGAAACACCATATATTTT
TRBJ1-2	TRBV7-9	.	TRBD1	CASSFEGASGYTF	TGTGCCAGCAGCTTCGAGGGGGCCAGTGGCTACACCTTC
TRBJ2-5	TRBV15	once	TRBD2	CATSRPGGLGTQYF	TGTGCCACCAGCAGACCGGGGGGGCTTGGGACCCAGTACTTC
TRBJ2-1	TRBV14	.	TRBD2	CASSRSGGGHNEQFF	TGTGCCAGCAGCCGATCGGGAGGGGGGCACAATGAGCAGTTCTTC
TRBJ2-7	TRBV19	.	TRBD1	CASTRRGTGGYEQYF	TGTGCCAGTACCCGCCGCGGGACAGGGGGCTACGAGCAGTACTTC
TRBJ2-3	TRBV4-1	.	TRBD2	CASSQDLRTSGRTDTQYF	TGCGCCAGCAGCCAAGATCTCCGGACTAGCGGTCGGACAGATACGCAGTATTTT
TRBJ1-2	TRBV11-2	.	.	CASSDRARGMVGYTF	TGTGCCAGCAGCGACCGGGCCCGCGGGATGGTGGGCTACACCTTC
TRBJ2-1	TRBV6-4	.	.	CASSDGGSSYNEQFF	TGTGCCAGCAGTGACGGTGGGAGCTCCTACAATGAGCAGTTCTTC
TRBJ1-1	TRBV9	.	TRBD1	CASSVAQGGTEAFF	TGTGCCAGCAGCGTAGCTCAGGGGGGCACTGAAGCTTTCTTT
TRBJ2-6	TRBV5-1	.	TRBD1	CASSTGTGAGANVLTF	TGCGCCAGCAGCACCGGGACAGGGGCCGGGGCCAACGTCCTGACTTTC
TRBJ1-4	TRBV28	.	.	CASNGGRGEKLFF	TGTGCCAGCAACGGGGGAAGGGGTGAAAAACTGTTTTTT
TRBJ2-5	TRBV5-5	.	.	CASSLVSQETQYF	TGTGCCAGCAGCTTGGTTAGCCAAGAGACCCAGTACTTC
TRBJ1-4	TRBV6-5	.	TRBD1	CASRFRGHTNEKLFF	TGTGCCAGCAGATTCAGGGGGCATACTAATGAAAAACTGTTTTTT